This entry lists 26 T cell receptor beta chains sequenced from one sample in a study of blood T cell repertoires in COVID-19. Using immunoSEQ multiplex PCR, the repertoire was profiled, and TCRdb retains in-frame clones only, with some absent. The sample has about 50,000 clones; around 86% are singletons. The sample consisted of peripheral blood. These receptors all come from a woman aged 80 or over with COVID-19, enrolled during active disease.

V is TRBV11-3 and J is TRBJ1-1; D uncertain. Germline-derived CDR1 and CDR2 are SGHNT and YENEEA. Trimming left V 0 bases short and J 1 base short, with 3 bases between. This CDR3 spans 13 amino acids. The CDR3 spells CASSLEANTEAFF. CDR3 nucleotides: TGTGCCAGCAGCTTAGAGGCGAACACTGAAGCTTTCTTT.

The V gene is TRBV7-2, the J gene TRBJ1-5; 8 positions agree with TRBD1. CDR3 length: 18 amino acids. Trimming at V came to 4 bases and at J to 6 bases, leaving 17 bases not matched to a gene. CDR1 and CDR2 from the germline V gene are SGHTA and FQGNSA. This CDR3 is CASSSQGGSGTGSQPQHF. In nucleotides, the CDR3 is TGTGCCAGCAGCTCACAAGGGGGGTCCGGGACAGGTAGTCAGCCCCAGCATTTT.

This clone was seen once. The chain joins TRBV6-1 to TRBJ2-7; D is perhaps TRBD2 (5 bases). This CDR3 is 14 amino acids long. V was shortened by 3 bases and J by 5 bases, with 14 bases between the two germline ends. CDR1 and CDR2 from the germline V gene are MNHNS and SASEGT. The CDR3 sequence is CASSELAGLNEQYF. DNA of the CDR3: TGTGCCAGCAGTGAGTTGGCGGGTTTGAACGAGCAGTACTTC.

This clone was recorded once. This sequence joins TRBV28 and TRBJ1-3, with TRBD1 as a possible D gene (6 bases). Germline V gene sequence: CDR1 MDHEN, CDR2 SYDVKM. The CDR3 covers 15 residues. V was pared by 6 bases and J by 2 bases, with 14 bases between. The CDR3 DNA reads TGTGCCAGCAGCCCTCATACAGGGACTGGAAACACCATATATTTT. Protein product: CASSPHTGTGNTIYF.

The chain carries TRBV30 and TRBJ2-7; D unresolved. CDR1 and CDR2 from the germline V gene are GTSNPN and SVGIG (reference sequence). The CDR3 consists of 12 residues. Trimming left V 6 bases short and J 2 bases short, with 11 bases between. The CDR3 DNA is TGTGCCTGTCAGGCGCGCGCCTACGAGCAGTACTTC. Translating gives CACQARAYEQYF.

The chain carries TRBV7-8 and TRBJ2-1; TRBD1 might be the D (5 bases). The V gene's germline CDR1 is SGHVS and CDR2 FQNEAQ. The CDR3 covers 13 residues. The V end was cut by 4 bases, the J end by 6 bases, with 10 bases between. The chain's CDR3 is CASSSGHANEQFF. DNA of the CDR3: TGTGCCAGCAGCTCCGGACATGCCAATGAGCAGTTCTTC. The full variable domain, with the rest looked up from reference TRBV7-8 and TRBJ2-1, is GAGVSQSPRYKVAKRGQDVALRCDPISGHVSLFWYQQALGQGPEFLTYFQNEAQLDKSGLPSDRFFAERPEGSVSTLKIQRTQQEDSAVYLCASSSGHANEQFFGPGTRLTVL.

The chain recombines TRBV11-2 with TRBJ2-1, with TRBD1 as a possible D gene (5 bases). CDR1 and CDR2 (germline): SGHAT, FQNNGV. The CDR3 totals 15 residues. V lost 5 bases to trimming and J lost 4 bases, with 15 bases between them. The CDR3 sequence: CASSRDSTDYNEQFF. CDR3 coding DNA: TGTGCCAGCAGCCGAGACTCGACAGATTACAATGAGCAGTTCTTC.

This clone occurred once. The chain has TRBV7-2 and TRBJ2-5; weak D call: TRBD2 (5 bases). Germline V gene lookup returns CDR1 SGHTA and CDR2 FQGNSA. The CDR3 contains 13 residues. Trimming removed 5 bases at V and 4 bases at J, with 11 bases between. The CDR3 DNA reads TGTGCCAGCAGCCTTGGACTCCGAGAGACCCAGTACTTC. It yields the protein CASSLGLRETQYF.

Here the CDR3 DNA reads TGTGCCAGCAGTTTTGGAACCGGGACACCGAACACTGAAGCTTTCTTT. Amino acids: CASSFGTGTPNTEAFF. V gene TRBV6-6 combines with J gene TRBJ1-1, with TRBD1 as a possible D gene (6 bases). Germline V lookup: CDR1 MNHNY, CDR2 SVGAGI (reference sequence). V was clipped by 4 bases and J by 1 base, with 16 bases between them. This CDR3 has 16 amino acids.

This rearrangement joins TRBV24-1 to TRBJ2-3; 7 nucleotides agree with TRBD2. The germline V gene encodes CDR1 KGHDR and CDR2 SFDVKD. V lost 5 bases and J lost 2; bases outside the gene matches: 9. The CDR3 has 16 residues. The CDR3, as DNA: TGTGCCACCAGTGGGACTAAGCGGGGTTACACAGATACGCAGTATTTT. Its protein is CATSGTKRGYTDTQYF.

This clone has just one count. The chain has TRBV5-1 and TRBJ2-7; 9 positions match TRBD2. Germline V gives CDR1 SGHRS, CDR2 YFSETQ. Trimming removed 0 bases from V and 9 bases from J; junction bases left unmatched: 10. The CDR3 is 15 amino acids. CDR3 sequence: CASSLGREGRLGQYF. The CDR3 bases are TGCGCCAGCAGCTTGGGGCGGGAGGGCCGACTTGGGCAGTACTTC. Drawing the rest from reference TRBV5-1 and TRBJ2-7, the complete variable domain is KAGVTQTPRYLIKTRGQQVTLSCSPISGHRSVSWYQQTPGQGLQFLFEYFSETQRNKGNFPGRFSGRQFSNSRSEMNVSTLELGDSALYLCASSLGREGRLGQYFGPGTRLTVT.

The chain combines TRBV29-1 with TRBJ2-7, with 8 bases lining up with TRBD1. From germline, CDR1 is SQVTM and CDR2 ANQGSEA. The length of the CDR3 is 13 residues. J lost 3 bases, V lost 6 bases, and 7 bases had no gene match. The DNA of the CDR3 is TGCAGCGTGTCCGGGACAGGAATCTACGAGCAGTACTTC. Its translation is CSVSGTGIYEQYF.

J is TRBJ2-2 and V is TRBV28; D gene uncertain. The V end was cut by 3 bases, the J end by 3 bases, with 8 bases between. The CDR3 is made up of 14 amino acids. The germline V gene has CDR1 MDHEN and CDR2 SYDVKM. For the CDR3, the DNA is TGTGCCAGCAGTTTGGTGCGGTACACCGGGGAGCTGTTTTTT. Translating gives CASSLVRYTGELFF.

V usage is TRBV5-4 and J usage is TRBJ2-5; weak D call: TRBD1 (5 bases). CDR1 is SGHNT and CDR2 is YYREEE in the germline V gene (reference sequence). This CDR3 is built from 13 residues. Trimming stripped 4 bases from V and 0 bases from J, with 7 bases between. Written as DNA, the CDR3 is TGTGCCAGCAGCGGGGCGTACCAAGAGACCCAGTACTTC. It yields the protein CASSGAYQETQYF.

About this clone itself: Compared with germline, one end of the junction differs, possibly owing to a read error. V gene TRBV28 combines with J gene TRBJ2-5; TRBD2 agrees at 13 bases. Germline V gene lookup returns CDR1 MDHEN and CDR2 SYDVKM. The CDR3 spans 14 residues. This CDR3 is CASSSLAGGPPRDF. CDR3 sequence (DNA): TGTGCCAGCAGTTCACTAGCGGGAGGGCCCCCCAGGGACTTC.

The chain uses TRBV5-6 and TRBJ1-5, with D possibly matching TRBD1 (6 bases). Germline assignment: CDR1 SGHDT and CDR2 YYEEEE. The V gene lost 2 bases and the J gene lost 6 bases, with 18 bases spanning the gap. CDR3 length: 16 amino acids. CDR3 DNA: TGTGCCAGCAGCTTCGGAGGCCGGGGGGGCAGTCAGCCCCAGCATTTT. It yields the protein CASSFGGRGGSQPQHF.

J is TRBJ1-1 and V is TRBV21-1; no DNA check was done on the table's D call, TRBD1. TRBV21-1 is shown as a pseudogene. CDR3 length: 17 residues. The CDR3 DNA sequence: TGTGCCAGCAGCAAAGGGGGCAGGGGGCTCGTGAACACTGAAGCTTTCTTT. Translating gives CASSKGGRGLVNTEAFF.

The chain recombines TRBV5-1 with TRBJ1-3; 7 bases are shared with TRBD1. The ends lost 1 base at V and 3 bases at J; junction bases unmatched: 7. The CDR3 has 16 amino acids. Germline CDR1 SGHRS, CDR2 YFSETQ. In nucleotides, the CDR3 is TGCGCCAGCAGCTTGCCCACAGGGGCTGATGGAAACACCATATATTTT. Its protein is CASSLPTGADGNTIYF.

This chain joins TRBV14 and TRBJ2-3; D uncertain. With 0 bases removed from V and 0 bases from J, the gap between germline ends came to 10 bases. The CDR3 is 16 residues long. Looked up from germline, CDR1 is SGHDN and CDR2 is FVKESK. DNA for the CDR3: TGTGCCAGCAGCCAAGATGCGTTCGCTAGCACAGATACGCAGTATTTT. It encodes CASSQDAFASTDTQYF. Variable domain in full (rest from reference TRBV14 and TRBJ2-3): EAGVTQFPSHSVIEKGQTVTLRCDPISGHDNLYWYRRVMGKEIKFLLHFVKESKQDESGMPNNRFLAERTGGTYSTLKVQPAELEDSGVYFCASSQDAFASTDTQYFGPGTRLTVL.

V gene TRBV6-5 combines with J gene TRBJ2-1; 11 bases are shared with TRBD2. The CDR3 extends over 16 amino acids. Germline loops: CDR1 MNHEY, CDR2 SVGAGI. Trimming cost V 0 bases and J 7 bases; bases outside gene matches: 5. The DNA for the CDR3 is TGTGCCAGCAGTTACTCGATAGCGGGGGGGCGTAATGAGCAGTTCTTC. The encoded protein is CASSYSIAGGRNEQFF.

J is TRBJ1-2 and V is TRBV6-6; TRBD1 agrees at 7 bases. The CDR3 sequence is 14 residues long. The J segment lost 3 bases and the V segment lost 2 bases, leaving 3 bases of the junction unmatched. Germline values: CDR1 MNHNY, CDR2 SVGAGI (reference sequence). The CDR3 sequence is CASSYVTGDYGYTF. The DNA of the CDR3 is TGTGCCAGCAGTTACGTCACAGGGGACTATGGCTACACCTTC.

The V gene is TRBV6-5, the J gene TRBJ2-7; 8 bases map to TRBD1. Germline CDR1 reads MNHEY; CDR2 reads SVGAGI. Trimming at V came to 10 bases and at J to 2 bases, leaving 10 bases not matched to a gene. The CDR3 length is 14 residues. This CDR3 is CATFNRGATYEQYF. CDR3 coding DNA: TGTGCCACCTTTAACAGGGGGGCGACCTACGAGCAGTACTTC.

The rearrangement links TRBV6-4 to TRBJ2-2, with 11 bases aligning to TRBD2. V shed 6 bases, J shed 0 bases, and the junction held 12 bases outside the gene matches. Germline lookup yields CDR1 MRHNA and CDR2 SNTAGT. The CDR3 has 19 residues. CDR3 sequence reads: CASSPFSRLAGTNTGELFF. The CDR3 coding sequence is TGTGCCAGCAGCCCCTTTTCAAGACTAGCGGGGACGAACACCGGGGAGCTGTTTTTT.

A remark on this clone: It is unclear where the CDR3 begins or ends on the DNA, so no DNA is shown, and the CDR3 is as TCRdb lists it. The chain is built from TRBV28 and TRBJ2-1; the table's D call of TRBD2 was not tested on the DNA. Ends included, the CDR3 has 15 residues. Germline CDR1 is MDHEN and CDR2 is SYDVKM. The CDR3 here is CASSSSTSGSDEQFF.

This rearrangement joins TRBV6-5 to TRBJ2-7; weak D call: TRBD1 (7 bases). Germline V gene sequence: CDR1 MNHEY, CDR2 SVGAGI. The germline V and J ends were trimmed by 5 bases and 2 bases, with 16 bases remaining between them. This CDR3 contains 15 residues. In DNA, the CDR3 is TGTGCCAGCAGTAAGGCGGGACAGTTGACCTACGAGCAGTACTTC. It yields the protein CASSKAGQLTYEQYF.

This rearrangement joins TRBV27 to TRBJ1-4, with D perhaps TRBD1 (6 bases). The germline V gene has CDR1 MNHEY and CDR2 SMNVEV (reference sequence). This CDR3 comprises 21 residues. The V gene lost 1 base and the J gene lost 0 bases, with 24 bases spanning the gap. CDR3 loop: CASSLWSYESTGGATNEKLFF. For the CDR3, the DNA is TGTGCCAGCAGTTTATGGTCCTATGAATCGACAGGCGGAGCAACTAATGAAAAACTGTTTTTT. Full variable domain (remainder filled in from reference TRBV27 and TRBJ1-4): EAQVTQNPRYLITVTGKKLTVTCSQNMNHEYMSWYRQDPGLGLRQIYYSMNVEVTDKGDVPEGYKVSRKEKRNFPLILESPSPNQTSLYFCASSLWSYESTGGATNEKLFFGSGTQLSVL.